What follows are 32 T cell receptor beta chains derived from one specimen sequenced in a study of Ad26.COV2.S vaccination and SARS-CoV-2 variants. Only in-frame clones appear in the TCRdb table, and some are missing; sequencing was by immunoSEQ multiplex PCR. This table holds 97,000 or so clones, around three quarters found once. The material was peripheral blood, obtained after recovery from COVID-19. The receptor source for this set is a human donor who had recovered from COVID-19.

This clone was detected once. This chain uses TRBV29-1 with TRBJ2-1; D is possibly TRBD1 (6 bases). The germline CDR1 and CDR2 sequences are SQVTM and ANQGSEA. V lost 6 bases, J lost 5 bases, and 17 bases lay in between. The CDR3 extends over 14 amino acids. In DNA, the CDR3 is TGCAGCGTCCGAGGGGGTCAGAGTAACAATGAGCAGTTCTTC. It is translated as CSVRGGQSNNEQFF.

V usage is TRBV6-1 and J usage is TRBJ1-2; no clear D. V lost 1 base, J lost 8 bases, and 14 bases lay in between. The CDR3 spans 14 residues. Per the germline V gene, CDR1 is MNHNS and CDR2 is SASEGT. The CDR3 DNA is TGTGCCAGCAGTGAAGACGGAAAGGGCGGGGGCTACACCTTC. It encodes CASSEDGKGGGYTF.

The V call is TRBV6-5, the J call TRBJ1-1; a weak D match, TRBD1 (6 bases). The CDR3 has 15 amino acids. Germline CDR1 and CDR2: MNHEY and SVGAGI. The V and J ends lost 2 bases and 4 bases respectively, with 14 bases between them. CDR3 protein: CASSYVREGGTEAFF. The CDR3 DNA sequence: TGTGCCAGCAGTTACGTCCGGGAAGGGGGCACTGAAGCTTTCTTT.

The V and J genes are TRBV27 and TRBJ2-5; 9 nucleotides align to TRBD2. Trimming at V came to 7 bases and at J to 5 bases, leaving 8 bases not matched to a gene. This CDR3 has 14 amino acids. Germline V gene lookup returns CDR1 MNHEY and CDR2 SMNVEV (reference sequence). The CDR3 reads CASKASGVLETQYF. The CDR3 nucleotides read TGTGCCAGCAAGGCTAGCGGGGTTCTGGAGACCCAGTACTTC.

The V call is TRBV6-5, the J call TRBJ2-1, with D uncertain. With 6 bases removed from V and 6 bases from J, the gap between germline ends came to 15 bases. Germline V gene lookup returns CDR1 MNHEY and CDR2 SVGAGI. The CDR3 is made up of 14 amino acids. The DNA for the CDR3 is TGTGCCAGCAGAGAGGACCAGCGAGGCAATGAGCAGTTCTTC. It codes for CASREDQRGNEQFF.

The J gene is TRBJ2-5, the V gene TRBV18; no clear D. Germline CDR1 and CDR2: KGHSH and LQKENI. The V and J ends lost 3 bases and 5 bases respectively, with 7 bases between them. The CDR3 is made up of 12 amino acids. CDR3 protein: CASSPLGETQYF. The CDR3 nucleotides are TGTGCCAGCTCACCTCTGGGGGAGACCCAGTACTTC. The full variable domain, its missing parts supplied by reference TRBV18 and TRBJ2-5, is NAGVMQNPRHLVRRRGQEARLRCSPMKGHSHVYWYRQLPEEGLKFMVYLQKENIIDESGMPKERFSAEFPKEGPSILRIQQVVRGDSAAYFCASSPLGETQYFGPGTRLLVL.

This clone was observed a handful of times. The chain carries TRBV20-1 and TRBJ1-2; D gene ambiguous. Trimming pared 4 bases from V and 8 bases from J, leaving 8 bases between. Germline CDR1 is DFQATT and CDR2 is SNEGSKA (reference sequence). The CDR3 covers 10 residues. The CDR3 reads CSATPGGYTF. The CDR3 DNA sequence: TGCAGTGCTACCCCCGGAGGCTACACCTTC.

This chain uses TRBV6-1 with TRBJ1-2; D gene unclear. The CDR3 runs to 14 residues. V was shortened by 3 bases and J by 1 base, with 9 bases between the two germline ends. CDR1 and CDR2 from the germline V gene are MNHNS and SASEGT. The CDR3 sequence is CASSEQWVNYGYTF. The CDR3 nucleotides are TGTGCCAGCAGTGAGCAGTGGGTTAACTATGGCTACACCTTC.

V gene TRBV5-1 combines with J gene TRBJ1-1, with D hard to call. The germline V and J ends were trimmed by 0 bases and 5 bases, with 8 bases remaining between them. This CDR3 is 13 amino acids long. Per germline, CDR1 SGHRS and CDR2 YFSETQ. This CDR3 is CASSLDVWTEAFF. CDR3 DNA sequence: TGCGCCAGCAGCTTGGACGTATGGACTGAAGCTTTCTTT.

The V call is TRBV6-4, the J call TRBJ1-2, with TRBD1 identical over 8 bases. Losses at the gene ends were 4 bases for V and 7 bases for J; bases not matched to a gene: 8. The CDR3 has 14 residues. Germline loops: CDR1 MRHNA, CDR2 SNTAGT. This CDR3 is CASSASGGAGGYTF. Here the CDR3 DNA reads TGTGCCAGCAGTGCCTCAGGGGGCGCGGGTGGCTACACCTTC.

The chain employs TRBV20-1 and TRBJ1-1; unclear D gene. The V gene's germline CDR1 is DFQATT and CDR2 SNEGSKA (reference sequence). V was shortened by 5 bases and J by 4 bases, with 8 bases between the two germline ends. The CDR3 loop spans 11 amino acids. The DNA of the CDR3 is TGCAGTGCTCTCGCAGGCACTGAAGCTTTCTTT. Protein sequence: CSALAGTEAFF.

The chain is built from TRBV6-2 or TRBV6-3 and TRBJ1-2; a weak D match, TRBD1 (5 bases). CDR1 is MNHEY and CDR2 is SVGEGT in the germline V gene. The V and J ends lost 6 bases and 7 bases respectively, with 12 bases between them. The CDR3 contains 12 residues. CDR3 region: CASSPPGLGYTF. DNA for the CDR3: TGTGCCAGCAGCCCACCGGGACTTGGCTACACCTTC.

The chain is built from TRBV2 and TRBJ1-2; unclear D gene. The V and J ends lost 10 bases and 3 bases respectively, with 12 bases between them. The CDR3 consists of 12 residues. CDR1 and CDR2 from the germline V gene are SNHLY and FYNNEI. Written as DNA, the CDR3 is TGTGCCACCGAAAGGACCTACTATGGCTACACCTTC. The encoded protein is CATERTYYGYTF.

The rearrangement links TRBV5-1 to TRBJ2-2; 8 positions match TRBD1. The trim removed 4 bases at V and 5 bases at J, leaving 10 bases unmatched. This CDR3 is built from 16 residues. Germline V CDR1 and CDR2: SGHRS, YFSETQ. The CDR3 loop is CASSDRTGSYTGELFF. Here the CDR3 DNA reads TGCGCCAGCAGCGATAGGACAGGGAGTTATACCGGGGAGCTGTTTTTT.

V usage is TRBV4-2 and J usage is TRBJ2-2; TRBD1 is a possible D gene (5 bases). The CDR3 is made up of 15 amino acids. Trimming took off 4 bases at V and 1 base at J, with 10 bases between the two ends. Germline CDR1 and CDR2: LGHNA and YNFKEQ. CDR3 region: CASSPGIGNTGELFF. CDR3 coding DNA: TGTGCCAGCAGCCCAGGGATCGGGAACACCGGGGAGCTGTTTTTT.

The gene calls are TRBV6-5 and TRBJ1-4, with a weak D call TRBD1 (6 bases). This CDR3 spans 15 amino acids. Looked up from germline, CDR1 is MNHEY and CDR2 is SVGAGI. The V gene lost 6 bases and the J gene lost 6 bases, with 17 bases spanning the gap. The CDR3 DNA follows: TGTGCCAGCAGGAGGACCGGGACACTTTATGAAAAACTGTTTTTT. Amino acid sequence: CASRRTGTLYEKLFF.

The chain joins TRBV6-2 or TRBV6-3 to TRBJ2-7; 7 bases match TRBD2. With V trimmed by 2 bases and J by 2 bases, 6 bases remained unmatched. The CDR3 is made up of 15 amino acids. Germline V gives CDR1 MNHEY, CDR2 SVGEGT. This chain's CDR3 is CASSYLGGIPYEQYF. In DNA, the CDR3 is TGTGCCAGCAGTTACCTGGGGGGGATACCCTACGAGCAGTACTTC.

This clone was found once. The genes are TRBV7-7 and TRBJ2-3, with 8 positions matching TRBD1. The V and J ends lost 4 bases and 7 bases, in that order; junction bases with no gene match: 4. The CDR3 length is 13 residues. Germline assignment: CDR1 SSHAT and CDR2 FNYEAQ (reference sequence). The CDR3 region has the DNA TGTGCCAGCAGCTCGGACAGGGAGAATACGCAGTATTTT. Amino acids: CASSSDRENTQYF.

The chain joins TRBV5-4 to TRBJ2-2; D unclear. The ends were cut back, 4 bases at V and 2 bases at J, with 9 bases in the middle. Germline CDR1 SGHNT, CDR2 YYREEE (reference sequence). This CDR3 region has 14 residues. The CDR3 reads CASSPDANTGELFF. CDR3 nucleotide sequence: TGTGCCAGCAGCCCCGACGCAAACACCGGGGAGCTGTTTTTT.

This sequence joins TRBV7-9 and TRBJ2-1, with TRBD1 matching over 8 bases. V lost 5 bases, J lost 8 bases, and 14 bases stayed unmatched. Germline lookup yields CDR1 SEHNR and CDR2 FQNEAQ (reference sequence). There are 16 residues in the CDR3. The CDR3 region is CASSLRTGTRRDEQFF. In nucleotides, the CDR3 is TGTGCCAGCAGCCTAAGGACAGGGACGAGGAGAGATGAGCAGTTCTTC.

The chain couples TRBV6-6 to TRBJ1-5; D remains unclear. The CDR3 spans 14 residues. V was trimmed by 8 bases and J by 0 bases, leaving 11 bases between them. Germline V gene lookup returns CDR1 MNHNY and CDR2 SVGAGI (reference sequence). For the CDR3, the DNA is TGTGCCAGCCCTCGCGGAATTAGCAATCAGCCCCAGCATTTT. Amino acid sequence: CASPRGISNQPQHF.

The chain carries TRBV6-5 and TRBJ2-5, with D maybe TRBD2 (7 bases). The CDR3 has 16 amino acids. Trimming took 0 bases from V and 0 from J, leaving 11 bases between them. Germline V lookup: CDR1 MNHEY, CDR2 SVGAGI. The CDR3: CASSYSWGGHQETQYF. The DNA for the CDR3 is TGTGCCAGCAGTTACTCCTGGGGGGGGCACCAAGAGACCCAGTACTTC.

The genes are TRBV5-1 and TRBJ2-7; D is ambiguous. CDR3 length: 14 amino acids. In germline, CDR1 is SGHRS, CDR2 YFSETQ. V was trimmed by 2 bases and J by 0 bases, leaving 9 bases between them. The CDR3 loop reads CASSLGISSYEQYF. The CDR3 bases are TGCGCCAGCAGCTTAGGGATTAGCTCCTACGAGCAGTACTTC.

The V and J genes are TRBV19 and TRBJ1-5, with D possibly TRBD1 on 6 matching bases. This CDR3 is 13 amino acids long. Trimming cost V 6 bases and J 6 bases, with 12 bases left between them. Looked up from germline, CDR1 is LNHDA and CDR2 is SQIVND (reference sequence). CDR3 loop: CASSPQGGQPQHF. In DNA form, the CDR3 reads TGTGCCAGTAGCCCACAGGGCGGTCAGCCCCAGCATTTT.

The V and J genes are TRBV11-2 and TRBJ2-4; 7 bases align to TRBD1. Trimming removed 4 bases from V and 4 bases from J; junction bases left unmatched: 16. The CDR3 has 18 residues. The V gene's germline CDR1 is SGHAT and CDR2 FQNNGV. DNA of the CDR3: TGTGCCAGCAGCTCTGCACCGGGACAGAGAAAAGGAAAAAACATTCAGTACTTC. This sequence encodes CASSSAPGQRKGKNIQYF.

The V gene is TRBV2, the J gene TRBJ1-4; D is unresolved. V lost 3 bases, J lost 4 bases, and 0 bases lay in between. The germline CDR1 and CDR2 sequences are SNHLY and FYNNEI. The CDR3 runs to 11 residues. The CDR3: CASSDNEKLFF. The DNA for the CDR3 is TGTGCCAGCAGTGATAATGAAAAACTGTTTTTT. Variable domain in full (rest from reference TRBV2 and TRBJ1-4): EPEVTQTPSHQVTQMGQEVILRCVPISNHLYFYWYRQILGQKVEFLVSFYNNEISEKSEIFDDQFSVERPDGSNFTLKIRSTKLEDSAMYFCASSDNEKLFFGSGTQLSVL.

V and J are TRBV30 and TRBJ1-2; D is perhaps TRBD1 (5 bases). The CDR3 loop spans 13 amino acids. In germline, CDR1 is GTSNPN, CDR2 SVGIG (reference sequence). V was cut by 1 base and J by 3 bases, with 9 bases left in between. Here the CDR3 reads CAWSEEGDYGYTF. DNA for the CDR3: TGTGCCTGGAGTGAGGAAGGGGACTATGGCTACACCTTC.

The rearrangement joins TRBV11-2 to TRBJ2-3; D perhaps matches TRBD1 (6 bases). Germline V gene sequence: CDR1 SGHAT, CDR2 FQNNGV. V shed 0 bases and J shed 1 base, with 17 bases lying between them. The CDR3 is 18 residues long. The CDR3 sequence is CASSLEAFGDTRTDTQYF. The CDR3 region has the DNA TGTGCCAGCAGCTTAGAGGCTTTTGGGGACACTCGCACAGATACGCAGTATTTT. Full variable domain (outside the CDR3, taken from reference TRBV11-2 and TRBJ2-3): EAGVAQSPRYKIIEKRQSVAFWCNPISGHATLYWYQQILGQGPKLLIQFQNNGVVDDSQLPKDRFSAERLKGVDSTLKIQPAKLEDSAVYLCASSLEAFGDTRTDTQYFGPGTRLTVL.

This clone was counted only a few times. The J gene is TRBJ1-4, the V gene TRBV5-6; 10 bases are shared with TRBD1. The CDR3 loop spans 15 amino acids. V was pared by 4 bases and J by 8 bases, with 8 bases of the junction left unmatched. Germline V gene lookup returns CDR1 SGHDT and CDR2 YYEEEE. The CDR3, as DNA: TGTGCCAGCAGCCTACGGGGACAGGGGTACGAAAAACTGTTTTTT. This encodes CASSLRGQGYEKLFF.

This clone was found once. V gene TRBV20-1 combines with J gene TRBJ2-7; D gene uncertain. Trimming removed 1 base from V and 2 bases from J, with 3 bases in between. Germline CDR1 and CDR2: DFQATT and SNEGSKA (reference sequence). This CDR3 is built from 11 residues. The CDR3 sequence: CSARGAYEQYF. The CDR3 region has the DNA TGCAGTGCTAGAGGCGCCTACGAGCAGTACTTC.

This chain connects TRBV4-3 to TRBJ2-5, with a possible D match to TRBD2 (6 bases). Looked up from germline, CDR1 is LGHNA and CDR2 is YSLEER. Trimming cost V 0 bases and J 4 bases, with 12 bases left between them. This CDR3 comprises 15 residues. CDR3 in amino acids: CASSQDGRGGETQYF. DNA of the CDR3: TGCGCCAGCAGCCAAGATGGCCGGGGAGGAGAGACCCAGTACTTC.

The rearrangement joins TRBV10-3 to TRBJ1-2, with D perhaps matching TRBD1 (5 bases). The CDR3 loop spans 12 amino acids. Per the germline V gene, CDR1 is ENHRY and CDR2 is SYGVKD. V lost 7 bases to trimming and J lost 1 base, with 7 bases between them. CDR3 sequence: CAIMGGNYGYTF. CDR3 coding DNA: TGTGCCATCATGGGGGGTAACTATGGCTACACCTTC.